This T cell receptor beta chain was sequenced during a study of control samples from healthy donors and cancer patients. The germline CDR1 and CDR2 sequences are LGHDT and YNNKEL (reference sequence). The CDR3 extends over 13 amino acids. V lost 4 bases, J lost 7 bases, and 13 bases lay in between. Data came from immunoSEQ multiplex PCR; TCRdb stores just in-frame clones and leaves some out. The sample holds approximately 100,000 clones, 88% seen once. The chain employs TRBV3-1 (or the pseudogene TRBV3-2) and TRBJ1-2; D is uncertain. Material for sequencing was blood. The TCR was taken from a man aged 30 to 39 in good health. CDR3 in amino acids: CASSRSLSGGYTF. The CDR3 nucleotides are TGTGCCAGCAGCCGATCCCTGTCTGGTGGCTACACCTTC.